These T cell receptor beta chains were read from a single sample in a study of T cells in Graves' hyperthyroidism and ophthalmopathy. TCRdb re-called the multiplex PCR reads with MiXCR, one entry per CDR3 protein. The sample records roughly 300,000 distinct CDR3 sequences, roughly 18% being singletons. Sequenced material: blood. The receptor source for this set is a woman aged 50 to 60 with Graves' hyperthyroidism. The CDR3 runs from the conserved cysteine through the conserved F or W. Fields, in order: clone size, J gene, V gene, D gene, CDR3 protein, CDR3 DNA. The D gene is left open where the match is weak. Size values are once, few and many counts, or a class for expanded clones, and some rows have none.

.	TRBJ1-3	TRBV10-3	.	CAISDGGTIGNTIYF	TGTGCCATCAGTGACGGAGGGACAATCGGAAACACCATATATTTT
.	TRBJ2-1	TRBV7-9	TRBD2	CASSSSGDYSYNEQFF	TGTGCCAGCAGCTCTAGCGGAGACTATTCCTACAATGAGCAGTTCTTC
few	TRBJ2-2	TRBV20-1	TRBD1	CSATDRINTGELFF	TGCAGTGCGACGGACAGGATTAACACCGGGGAGCTGTTTTTT
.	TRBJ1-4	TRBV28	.	CASMPPPGGINEKLFF	TGTGCCAGCATGCCTCCCCCTGGGGGGATAAATGAAAAACTGTTTTTT
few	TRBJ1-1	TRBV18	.	CASSPGGLNTEAFF	TGTGCCAGCTCACCTGGGGGATTGAACACTGAAGCTTTCTTT
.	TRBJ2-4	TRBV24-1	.	CATSDPRGPGLAKNIQYF	TGTGCCACCAGTGACCCCCGGGGCCCGGGGTTAGCCAAAAACATTCAGTACTTC
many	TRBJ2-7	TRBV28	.	CASRSGAIPPEQYF	TGTGCCAGCAGGTCCGGGGCCATCCCCCCCGAGCAGTACTTC
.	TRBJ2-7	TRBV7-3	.	CASSLTARTHLLSEQHF	TGTGCCAGCAGCTTAACAGCGCGGACTCATCTTCTCTCAGAGCAGCACTTC
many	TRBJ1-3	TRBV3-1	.	CASSQGSSGNTIYF	TGTGCCAGCAGCCAAGGGAGCTCTGGAAACACCATATATTTT
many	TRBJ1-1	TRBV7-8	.	CASSPTLNTEAFF	TGTGCCAGCAGCCCGACATTGAACACTGAAGCTTTCTTT
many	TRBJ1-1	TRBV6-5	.	CASSYSQVTEAFF	TGTGCCAGCAGTTACTCCCAGGTAACTGAAGCTTTCTTT
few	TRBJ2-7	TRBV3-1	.	CASSRGPGYEQYF	TGTGCCAGCAGCCGCGGACCCGGCTACGAGCAGTACTTC
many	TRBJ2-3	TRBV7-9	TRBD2	CASSPWGSGGAFNTDTQYF	TGTGCCAGCAGCCCTTGGGGTAGCGGGGGGGCCTTCAACACAGATACGCAGTATTTT
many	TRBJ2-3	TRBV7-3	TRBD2	CASSGLAGNADTQYF	TGTGCCAGCAGCGGATTAGCGGGAAACGCAGATACGCAGTATTTT
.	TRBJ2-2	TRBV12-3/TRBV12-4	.	CASSDTLAGELFF	TGTGCCAGCAGCGATACCCTAGCCGGGGAGCTGTTTTTT
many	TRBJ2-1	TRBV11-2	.	CASSPSMVNEQFF	TGTGCCAGCAGTCCAAGTATGGTCAATGAGCAGTTCTTC
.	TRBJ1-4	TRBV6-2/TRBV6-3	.	CASSPISGGDEKLFF	TGTGCCAGCAGCCCGATAAGCGGGGGGGATGAAAAACTGTTTTTT
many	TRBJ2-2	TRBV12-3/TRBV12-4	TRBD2	CASSRLATNTGELFF	TGTGCCAGCAGCCGACTAGCGACGAACACCGGGGAGCTGTTTTTT
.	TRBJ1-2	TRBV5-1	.	CASSPGHLGYTF	TGCGCCAGCAGCCCGGGACATCTGGGCTACACCTTC
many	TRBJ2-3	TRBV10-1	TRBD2	CASSEAGLTDTQYF	TGCGCCAGCAGTGAAGCGGGACTCACAGATACGCAGTATTTT
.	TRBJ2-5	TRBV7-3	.	CASSFPRPQGGLSGSYQETQYF	TGTGCCAGCAGCTTCCCTAGGCCCCAGGGGGGGCTTAGCGGTTCGTACCAAGAGACCCAGTACTTC
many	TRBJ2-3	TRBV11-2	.	CASSLVRLPPADTQYF	TGTGCCAGCAGCTTAGTGCGACTTCCACCGGCAGATACGCAGTATTTT
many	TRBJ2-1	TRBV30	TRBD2	CAWSLAGRYNEQFF	TGTGCCTGGAGTTTAGCGGGGAGGTACAATGAGCAGTTCTTC
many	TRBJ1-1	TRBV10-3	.	CAIKGSSTNEAFF	TGTGCCATCAAGGGATCTTCCACCAATGAAGCTTTCTTT
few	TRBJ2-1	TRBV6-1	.	CASSEEGQGGGEQFF	TGTGCCAGCAGTGAAGAGGGTCAGGGGGGGGGTGAGCAGTTCTTC
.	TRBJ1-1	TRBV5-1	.	CASSTGRDEAFF	TGCGCCAGCAGCACAGGACGGGATGAAGCTTTCTTT
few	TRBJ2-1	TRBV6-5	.	CASTSMPSYNEQFF	TGTGCCAGCACTTCCATGCCCTCCTACAATGAGCAGTTCTTC
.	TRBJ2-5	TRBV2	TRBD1	CASRAGTVGETQYF	TGTGCCAGCAGGGCTGGGACAGTGGGGGAGACCCAGTACTTC
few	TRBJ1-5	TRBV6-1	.	CASSIQGRSNQPQHF	TGTGCCAGCAGTATCCAGGGGAGGAGCAATCAGCCCCAGCATTTT
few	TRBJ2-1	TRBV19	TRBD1	CASSRRGQGDNEQFF	TGTGCCAGTAGTAGGAGGGGACAGGGAGACAATGAGCAGTTCTTC
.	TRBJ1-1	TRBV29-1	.	CSVEDRLKYLNTEAFF	TGCAGCGTTGAAGATCGGCTGAAATATTTGAACACTGAAGCTTTCTTT
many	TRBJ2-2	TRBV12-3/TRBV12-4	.	CASSLMGLGGELFF	TGTGCCAGCAGCCTTATGGGTCTGGGAGGGGAGCTGTTTTTT
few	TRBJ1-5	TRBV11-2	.	CASSLAWGANQPQHF	TGTGCCAGCAGCTTAGCATGGGGGGCGAATCAGCCCCAGCATTTT
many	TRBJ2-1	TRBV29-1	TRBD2	CSVAGRAYNEQFF	TGCAGCGTTGCCGGGAGGGCCTACAATGAGCAGTTCTTC
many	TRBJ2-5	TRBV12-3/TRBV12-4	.	CASSLALGGQETQYF	TGTGCCAGCAGTTTAGCGCTGGGGGGCCAAGAGACCCAGTACTTC
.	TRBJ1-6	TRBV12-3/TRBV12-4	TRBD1	CASSLAGQGAALHF	TGTGCCAGCAGTTTAGCGGGACAGGGGGCGGCCCTCCACTTT
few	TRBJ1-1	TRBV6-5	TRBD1	CASSYATGGYRAFF	TGTGCCAGCAGTTACGCGACAGGGGGTTATAGAGCTTTCTTT
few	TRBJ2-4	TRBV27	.	CASSLSRGAKNIQYF	TGTGCCAGCAGTTTATCGCGTGGAGCCAAAAACATTCAGTACTTC
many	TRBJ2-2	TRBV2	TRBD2	CASSSTSGRFTGELFF	TGTGCCAGCAGCTCGACTAGCGGGAGGTTCACCGGGGAGCTGTTTTTT
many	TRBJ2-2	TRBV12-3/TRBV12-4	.	CASSLGSGELFF	TGTGCCAGCAGTCTCGGGAGTGGGGAGCTGTTTTTT
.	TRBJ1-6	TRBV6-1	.	CASSDATSPLHF	TGTGCCAGCAGTGACGCCACTTCACCCCTCCACTTT
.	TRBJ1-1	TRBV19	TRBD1	CASNLQTGDRKAFF	TGTGCCAGTAATTTACAAACCGGGGACAGAAAAGCTTTCTTT
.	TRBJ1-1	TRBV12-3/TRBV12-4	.	CANSFQGLNTEAFF	TGTGCCAACAGTTTTCAGGGATTGAACACTGAAGCTTTCTTT
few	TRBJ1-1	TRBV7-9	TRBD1	CASDRGTEAFF	TGTGCCAGTGACAGGGGGACTGAAGCTTTCTTT
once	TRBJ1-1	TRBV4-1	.	CASSQDPGESVEAFF	TGCGCCAGCAGCCAAGATCCCGGGGAAAGTGTTGAAGCTTTCTTT
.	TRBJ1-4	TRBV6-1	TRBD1	CASSTGGAEKLFF	TGTGCCAGCAGTACAGGGGGCGCAGAAAAACTGTTTTTT
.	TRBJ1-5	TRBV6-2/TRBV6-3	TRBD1	CASVPGQGALWGMGNQPQHF	TGTGCCAGCGTACCGGGACAGGGGGCCCTATGGGGGATGGGCAATCAGCCCCAGCATTTT
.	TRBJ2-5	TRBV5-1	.	CASSGGTLTGETQYF	TGCGCCAGCAGCGGAGGGACACTGACGGGGGAGACCCAGTACTTC
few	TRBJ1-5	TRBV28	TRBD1	CASGLDRQEGNQPQHF	TGTGCCAGCGGATTGGACAGGCAGGAGGGAAATCAGCCCCAGCATTTT
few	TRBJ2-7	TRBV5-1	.	CASSLVGGRSYEQYF	TGCGCCAGCAGCTTGGTGGGTGGTCGGTCCTACGAGCAGTACTTC
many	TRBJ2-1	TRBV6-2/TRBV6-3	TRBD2	CASSAGTSGYNEQFF	TGTGCCAGCAGTGCCGGGACTAGCGGATACAATGAGCAGTTCTTC
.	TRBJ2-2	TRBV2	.	CASTRDRSGELFF	TGTGCCAGCACGCGGGACAGAAGCGGGGAGCTGTTTTTT
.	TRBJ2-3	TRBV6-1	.	CASRRGGMATDTQYF	TGTGCCAGCAGACGGGGAGGTATGGCCACAGATACGCAGTATTTT
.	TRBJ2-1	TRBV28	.	CASSFYGRGDNEQFF	TGTGCCAGCAGTTTCTATGGCAGGGGCGACAATGAGCAGTTCTTC
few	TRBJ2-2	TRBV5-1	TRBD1	CASSQTGDLRELFF	TGCGCCAGCAGCCAGACAGGGGACCTAAGGGAGCTGTTTTTT
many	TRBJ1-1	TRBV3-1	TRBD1	CASSQAGTGTGGTEAFF	TGTGCCAGCAGCCAAGCCGGGACAGGGACAGGAGGCACTGAAGCTTTCTTT
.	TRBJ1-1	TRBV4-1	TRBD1	CASFRGQGVEGEAFF	TGCGCCAGCTTCCGAGGACAGGGGGTAGAGGGTGAAGCTTTCTTT
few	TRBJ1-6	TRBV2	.	CASIPSIQGVVSPLHF	TGTGCCAGCATCCCCAGTATCCAGGGCGTGGTATCACCCCTCCACTTT
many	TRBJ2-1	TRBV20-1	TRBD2	CSARGTSAYNEQFF	TGCAGTGCTAGAGGGACTAGCGCTTACAATGAGCAGTTCTTC